This T cell receptor beta chain is from a study of post-analysis software for immune sequencing data. As to this clonotype: Its antigen is not identified.

V lost 6 bases and J lost 1; bases outside the gene matches: 8. The CDR3 sequence is 18 residues long. Study results and caveats: In patients, TRBV5-6, TRBV5-1 and TRBV20-1 belonged to four or five TRBV segments found more frequently than in controls. F-measure co-clustering was strong for batch-matched samples.

The library was made from cDNA and included unique molecular identifiers. TCRdb re-analysed the PCR reads in MiXCR, keeping a single row per CDR3 protein. The table records 450,000 to 700,000 distinct CDR3 sequences, about 40% of them present only once. The sequence came from a girl aged 10-17 years with multiple sclerosis. Sequencing was done on a sample of blood. The V gene is TRBV12-3 or TRBV12-4, the J gene TRBJ2-2; TRBD2 matches 13 bases. CDR3 sequence (DNA): TGTGCCAGCAGACCCGGGACTAGCGGGGCCGTGAACACCGGGGAGCTGTTTTTT. Residues: CASRPGTSGAVNTGELFF.